This TCR beta chain comes out of a study of response to subunit inactivated influenza vaccine. V was shortened by 0 bases and J by 3 bases, with 16 bases between the two germline ends. The CDR3 extends over 17 amino acids. Germline V gene data show CDR1 as SGHTA and CDR2 as FQGNSA. TCRdb reprocessed the RT-PCR reads via MiXCR and lists one record per CDR3 protein. Of more than 450,000 distinct CDR3 sequences listed, 10% to 15% were seen once; the top ten hold roughly 10%. The V gene is TRBV7-2, the J gene TRBJ2-3; a weak D match, TRBD2 (6 bases). This clonotype was obtained from a man in his fifties who received an inactivated influenza vaccine. Sequencing was performed on PBMCs from blood, taken on the day of vaccination. The CDR3 nucleotides read TGTGCCAGCAGCTTAGCGAGACTAGTTAAGGGAACAGATACGCAGTATTTT. This gives the protein CASSLARLVKGTDTQYF.